This passage covers 18 T cell receptor beta chains from one sample sequenced in a study of shared clonotypes between healthy human individuals. Data came from immunoSEQ multiplex PCR; TCRdb stores just in-frame clones and leaves some out. The table has over a million clones, roughly 96% seen once. The sequencing sample was made of naive CD4+ T cells sorted from blood. Subset in this sample: CD45RA+ positively selected. These TCRs come from a man younger than 40 in good health.

This chain joins TRBV11-2 and TRBJ2-7; 9 bases align to TRBD2. CDR3 length: 15 amino acids. J lost 6 bases, V lost 1 base, and 7 bases had no gene match. CDR1 is SGHAT and CDR2 is FQNNGV in the germline V gene. CDR3 protein: CASSLVLGLASEQYF. CDR3 DNA: TGTGCCAGCAGCTTAGTTCTGGGACTAGCTAGCGAGCAGTACTTC. Combining the CDR3 with reference TRBV11-2 and TRBJ2-7 gives the whole variable domain EAGVAQSPRYKIIEKRQSVAFWCNPISGHATLYWYQQILGQGPKLLIQFQNNGVVDDSQLPKDRFSAERLKGVDSTLKIQPAKLEDSAVYLCASSLVLGLASEQYFGPGTRLTVT.

This chain links TRBV29-1 with TRBJ2-5, with D uncertain. The germline CDR1 and CDR2 sequences are SQVTM and ANQGSEA. This CDR3 region has 14 residues. V lost 0 bases and J lost 5, with 13 bases in between. The CDR3 loop reads CSVEDRRLPETQYF. CDR3 sequence (DNA): TGCAGCGTTGAAGATCGAAGGTTGCCGGAGACCCAGTACTTC.

Here the CDR3 reads CASSLVAKTQYF. The CDR3 nucleotides read TGTGCCAGCAGCTTAGTGGCGAAGACCCAGTACTTC. The V call is TRBV7-2, the J call TRBJ2-5; the D is unclear. CDR1 SGHTA and CDR2 FQGNSA come from the germline V gene. The CDR3 extends over 12 amino acids. V was trimmed by 1 base and J by 6 bases, leaving 6 bases between them.

V gene TRBV5-1 combines with J gene TRBJ2-5; TRBD2 aligns across 9 bases. The CDR3 runs to 16 residues. Per the germline V gene, CDR1 is SGHRS and CDR2 is YFSETQ. V was pared by 4 bases and J by 5 bases, with 12 bases of the junction left unmatched. The CDR3 loop reads CASSQSRLAGRETQYF. DNA for the CDR3: TGCGCCAGCAGCCAGAGCCGCCTAGCGGGAAGGGAGACCCAGTACTTC. Based on the CDR3 plus reference TRBV5-1 and TRBJ2-5, the full variable domain is KAGVTQTPRYLIKTRGQQVTLSCSPISGHRSVSWYQQTPGQGLQFLFEYFSETQRNKGNFPGRFSGRQFSNSRSEMNVSTLELGDSALYLCASSQSRLAGRETQYFGPGTRLLVL.

The gene calls are TRBV28 and TRBJ2-7, with D hard to call. The CDR3 is made up of 12 amino acids. Per the germline V gene, CDR1 is MDHEN and CDR2 is SYDVKM. The V gene lost 5 bases and the J gene lost 5 bases, with 10 bases spanning the gap. In nucleotides, the CDR3 is TGTGCCAGCAGTACACCCAGAAACGAGCAGTACTTC. Amino acid sequence: CASSTPRNEQYF.

The V call is TRBV6-5, the J call TRBJ2-7; D may correspond to TRBD1 or TRBD2 (6 bases each). Trimming stripped 4 bases from V and 6 bases from J, with 13 bases between. From germline, CDR1 is MNHEY and CDR2 SVGAGI. This CDR3 spans 13 amino acids. The CDR3 reads CASSWEGGGEQYF. CDR3 bases: TGTGCCAGCAGTTGGGAAGGAGGGGGCGAGCAGTACTTC.

As for this clone: Distinct nucleotide sequences in the sample also encode this CDR3. V gene TRBV28 combines with J gene TRBJ1-5, with a possible D match to TRBD1 (6 bases). With 5 bases removed from V and 7 bases from J, the gap between germline ends came to 12 bases. CDR3 length: 13 residues. Germline values: CDR1 MDHEN, CDR2 SYDVKM. For the CDR3, the DNA is TGTGCCAGCAGTCTAGGGGGGAGCCAGCCCCAGCATTTT. Its translation is CASSLGGSQPQHF.

CDR3 in amino acids: CASSRQGAKVLRNEQFF. As DNA, the CDR3 is TGTGCCAGCAGCCGGCAGGGAGCGAAGGTCCTACGCAATGAGCAGTTCTTC. The chain combines TRBV7-9 with TRBJ2-1; D is tentatively TRBD1 or TRBD2 (5 bases each). The germline V gene has CDR1 SEHNR and CDR2 FQNEAQ (reference sequence). The CDR3 contains 17 residues. V lost 5 bases, J lost 6 bases, and 23 bases lay in between.

As DNA, the CDR3 is TGCGCCAGCAGCCCACAGGGGGCCCGCAATCAGCCCCAGCATTTT. Amino acid sequence: CASSPQGARNQPQHF. This chain uses TRBV5-1 with TRBJ1-5; 9 nucleotides line up with TRBD1. In germline, CDR1 is SGHRS, CDR2 YFSETQ. CDR3 length: 15 residues. Germline trimming cut 4 bases from V and 2 bases from J; bases unmatched to any gene: 4.

The rearrangement joins TRBV5-1 to TRBJ1-3; D is possibly TRBD1 (5 bases). Germline CDR1 is SGHRS and CDR2 is YFSETQ. The CDR3 spans 17 residues. Trimming pared 0 bases from V and 1 base from J, leaving 14 bases between. This CDR3 reads CASSLELPGFSGNTIYF. The CDR3 bases are TGCGCCAGCAGCTTGGAACTCCCAGGGTTTTCTGGAAACACCATATATTTT.

V gene TRBV11-3 combines with J gene TRBJ1-1; 10 nucleotides agree with TRBD1. Germline V gives CDR1 SGHNT, CDR2 YENEEA. The CDR3 is 16 amino acids. V lost 5 bases and J lost 5; bases outside the gene matches: 11. CDR3 sequence reads: CASSPEDRGVLTEAFF. The CDR3, as DNA: TGTGCCAGCAGCCCTGAGGACAGGGGGGTTCTTACTGAAGCTTTCTTT.

The chain couples TRBV7-2 to TRBJ1-1; D unresolved. Per the germline V gene, CDR1 is SGHTA and CDR2 is FQGNSA. There are 18 residues in the CDR3. V was shortened by 4 bases and J by 0 bases, with 21 bases between the two germline ends. The CDR3 DNA reads TGTGCCAGCAGCTCGCCTGCCAACTTGGGGTTGGTGAACACTGAAGCTTTCTTT. Its protein is CASSSPANLGLVNTEAFF.

V usage is TRBV5-1 and J usage is TRBJ2-7, with a tentative D call TRBD2 (5 bases). The V gene lost 0 bases and the J gene lost 7 bases, with 11 bases spanning the gap. CDR1 is SGHRS and CDR2 is YFSETQ in the germline V gene. The CDR3 loop spans 13 amino acids. As DNA, the CDR3 is TGCGCCAGCAGCTTGGGCGGTCCGGGGGAGCAGTACTTC. Encoded protein: CASSLGGPGEQYF.

A single count supports this clone. A junction boundary mismatches the germline segment, possibly from a read error. The gene calls are TRBV9 and TRBJ2-1; no clear D gene. CDR3 length equals 14 residues. The germline V gene has CDR1 SGDLS and CDR2 YYNGEE. CDR3 bases: TGTGCCAGCAGCGTAGATCAGGTAATCAATGCGCAGTTCTTC. As protein: CASSVDQVINAQFF. Full variable domain (outside the CDR3, taken from reference TRBV9 and TRBJ2-1): DSGVTQTPKHLITATGQRVTLRCSPRSGDLSVYWYQQSLDQGLQFLIQYYNGEERAKGNILERFSAQQFPDLHSELNLSSLELGDSALYFCASSVDQVINAQFFGPGTRLTVL.

The chain has TRBV19 and TRBJ1-1; perhaps TRBD1 as D (5 bases). Trimming took 2 bases from V and 1 from J, leaving 8 bases between them. This CDR3 has 14 amino acids. Germline V gene lookup returns CDR1 LNHDA and CDR2 SQIVND (reference sequence). The CDR3 spells CASSIWGSNTEAFF. Written as DNA, the CDR3 is TGTGCCAGTAGTATATGGGGCTCGAACACTGAAGCTTTCTTT.

The chain carries TRBV10-3 and TRBJ2-5, with TRBD1 identical over 7 bases. Trimming cost V 6 bases and J 5 bases; bases outside gene matches: 12. There are 15 residues in the CDR3. Germline V CDR1 and CDR2: ENHRY, SYGVKD. The CDR3 nucleotides read TGTGCCATCAGCTACACCAATGACAGGGAGGAGACCCAGTACTTC. As protein: CAISYTNDREETQYF.

V usage is TRBV5-1 and J usage is TRBJ2-7; the D gene could be TRBD1 or TRBD2 (5 bases each). Deletions cut 7 bases from V and 4 bases from J, with 21 bases between. The CDR3 has 15 amino acids. Looked up from germline, CDR1 is SGHRS and CDR2 is YFSETQ. The CDR3 nucleotides read TGCGCCAGCTCGCCTGTGGGGGAGTTGGATTACGAGCAGTACTTC. Translated: CASSPVGELDYEQYF.

This chain connects TRBV27 to TRBJ1-1; D call uncertain. Trimming left V 6 bases short and J 2 bases short, with 10 bases between. The CDR3 spans 13 residues. Per the germline V gene, CDR1 is MNHEY and CDR2 is SMNVEV (reference sequence). The CDR3 region has the DNA TGTGCCAGCAGCTCTTGGGGTAACACTGAAGCTTTCTTT. This encodes CASSSWGNTEAFF.